This T cell receptor beta chain originates from a study of cytomegalovirus exposure and HLA in healthy donors. Background on the study: The approximately 110 validation repertoires used a platform that matched the one used for the approximately 670 first-cohort repertoires, as a later analysis reported.

Measured with immunoSEQ multiplex PCR; TCRdb has only the in-frame clones, and not every one. This sample has 130,000 or so clones, with 85% to 90% found just once. The V and J ends lost 6 bases and 1 base respectively, with 15 bases between them. The CDR3 loop spans 15 amino acids. In germline, CDR1 is MNHEY, CDR2 SVGAGI. The V gene is TRBV6-5, the J gene TRBJ1-1; TRBD1 might be the D (6 bases). The sequence came from a woman between 25 and 40 years old in good health and CMV-seronegative. The sequenced sample consisted of PBMCs. The CDR3 DNA reads as TGTGCCAGCAGGCAGCTGGGACACCAGAACACTGAAGCTTTCTTT. The encoded protein is CASRQLGHQNTEAFF.